The TCR beta chain under discussion was sequenced for a study of cytomegalovirus exposure and HLA in healthy donors. Study-wide results and limits: Productive status was seen about 87% or about 30% of the time for most TCR beta V segments in an earlier analysis. An analysis that was carried out later associated 17,000 or so TCR beta sequences with HLA alleles at 0.05 false discovery rate.

The germline V gene has CDR1 LNHDA and CDR2 SQIVND (reference sequence). V lost 1 base to trimming and J lost 0 bases; unmatched junction nucleotides: 5. The CDR3 length is 16 residues. On this clone: As yet, its antigen is unknown.

PCR used 60 Vbeta primers and 13 Jbeta primers. This table comes from immunoSEQ multiplex PCR, and its TCRdb copy is limited to in-frame clones, with some not included. With 110,000 to 150,000 clones in the sample, the ten largest clones hold about 2.2%. Sequenced material: PBMCs. The TCR originated in a woman in her late teens or twenties in good health and CMV-seronegative. The rearrangement uses TRBV19 and TRBJ2-7; 8 bases are shared with TRBD1. The CDR3 region is CASSIVDRGFSYEQYV. In DNA, the CDR3 is TGTGCCAGTAGTATAGTCGACAGGGGATTCTCCTACGAGCAGTACGTC.